There are a few counts of the clone carrying this TCR beta chain. The ends were cut back, 10 bases at V and 1 base at J, with 13 bases in the middle. Germline assignment: CDR1 LNHDA and CDR2 SQIVND (reference sequence). The CDR3 consists of 13 residues. Authors' methods: Reference gene primer amplification yielded estimated nucleated cell counts. Repertoires were generated with immunoSEQ multiplex PCR, while TCRdb's copy carries only in-frame clones and drops some. Clone size and the V and J calls come from that table; the DNA yielded D and trimming. The repertoire includes about 220,000 clones, around nine tenths of them detected once, and approximately 0.69% sits in the top ten. This entry belongs to a study of blood T cell repertoires in COVID-19. Across the study: The study drew acute and convalescent COVID-19 samples from the United States, Italy and Spain. T cells, B-cell-depleted T cells, or PBMCs supplied cDNA or gDNA.

What was sequenced was peripheral blood. The chain has TRBV19 and TRBJ1-1, with a possible D match to TRBD1 (6 bases). This TCR was recovered from a man aged 35 to 55 with acute or convalescent COVID-19. CDR3 amino acids: CATDDRQNTEAFF. As DNA, the CDR3 is TGTGCCACGGATGACAGGCAGAACACTGAAGCTTTCTTT.